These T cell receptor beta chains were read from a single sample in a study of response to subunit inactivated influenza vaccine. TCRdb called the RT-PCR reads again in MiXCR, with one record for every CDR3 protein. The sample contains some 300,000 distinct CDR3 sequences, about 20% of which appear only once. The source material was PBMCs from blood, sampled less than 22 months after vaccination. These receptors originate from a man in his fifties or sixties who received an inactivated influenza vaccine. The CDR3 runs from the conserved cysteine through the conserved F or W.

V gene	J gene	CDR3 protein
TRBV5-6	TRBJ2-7	CASSPDRGHGEQYF
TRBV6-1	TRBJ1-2	CASSPFLNYGYTF
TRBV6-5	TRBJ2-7	CASSYSGTGNYEQYF
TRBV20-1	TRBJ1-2	CSARGQGTPIGYTF
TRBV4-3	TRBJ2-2	CASSQERQPNTGELFF
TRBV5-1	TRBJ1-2	CASSSQWGPGSYGYTF
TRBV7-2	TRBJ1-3	CASSTSRVGNTIYF
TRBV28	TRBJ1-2	CASRGGQGYGYTF
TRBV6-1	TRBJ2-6	CASSSGGANVLTF
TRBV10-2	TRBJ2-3	CASSESTSGSPDTQYF
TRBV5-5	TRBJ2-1	CASTGLASYNEQFF
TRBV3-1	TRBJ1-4	CASSQWGRAEKLFF
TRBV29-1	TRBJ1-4	CSVSVGTGNEKLFF
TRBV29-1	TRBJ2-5	CSGRQSNYQETQYF
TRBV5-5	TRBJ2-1	CASSQELPSEQFF
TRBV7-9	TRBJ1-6	CASSSTGQLNSPLHF
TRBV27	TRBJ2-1	CASSLIGGGVNNEQFF
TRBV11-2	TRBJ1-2	CASSPKGGNGGYTF